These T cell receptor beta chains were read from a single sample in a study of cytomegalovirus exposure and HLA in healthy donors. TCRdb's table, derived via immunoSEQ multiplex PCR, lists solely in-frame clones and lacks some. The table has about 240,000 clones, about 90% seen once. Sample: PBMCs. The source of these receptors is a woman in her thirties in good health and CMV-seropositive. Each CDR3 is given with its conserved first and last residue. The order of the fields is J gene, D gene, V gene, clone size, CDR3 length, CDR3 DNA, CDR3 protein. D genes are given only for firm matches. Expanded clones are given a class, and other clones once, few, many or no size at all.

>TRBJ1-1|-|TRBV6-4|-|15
TGTGCCAGCAGTGGTGCAAGGGCGGGTAAGCCTGAAGCTTTCTTT
CASSGARAGKPEAFF
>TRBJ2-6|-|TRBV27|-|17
TGTGCCAGCAGTTTAGAGGGGGCGGGATCTGGGGCCAACGTCCTGACTTTC
CASSLEGAGSGANVLTF
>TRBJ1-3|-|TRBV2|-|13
TGTGCCAGCATGCGGGGCTCTGGAAACACCATATATTTT
CASMRGSGNTIYF
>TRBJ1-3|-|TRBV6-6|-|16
TGTGCCAGCAGTTATGACCATAGCCGGCCTGGAAACACCATATATTTT
CASSYDHSRPGNTIYF
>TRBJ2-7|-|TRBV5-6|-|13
TGTGCCAGCAGCGGACGGGACATGGTCGAGCAGTACTTC
CASSGRDMVEQYF
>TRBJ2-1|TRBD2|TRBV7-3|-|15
TGTGCCAGCAGCCCAAGCGGGAGCTCCTACAATGAGCAGTTCTTC
CASSPSGSSYNEQFF
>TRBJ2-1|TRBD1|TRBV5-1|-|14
TGCGCCAGCAGCTCCAAGACAGGGGGCATCGAGCAGTTCTTC
CASSSKTGGIEQFF
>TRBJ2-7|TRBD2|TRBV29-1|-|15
TGCAGCGTTGCGCTTTGGGGACTAGCGGGAGGGGATCAGTACTTC
CSVALWGLAGGDQYF
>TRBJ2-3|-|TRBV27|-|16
TGTGCCAGCAGTTTAGTGCAGGCCTCTGGCACAGATACGCAGTATTTT
CASSLVQASGTDTQYF
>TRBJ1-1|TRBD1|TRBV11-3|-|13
TGTGCCTCCAGGACAGGGGAGGAAACTGAAGCTTTCTTT
CASRTGEETEAFF
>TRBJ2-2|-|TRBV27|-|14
TGTGCCAGCATTGCCTCTGCGGGCACCGGGGAGCTGTTTTTT
CASIASAGTGELFF
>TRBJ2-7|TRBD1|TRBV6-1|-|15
TGTGCCAGCAGTGAATGGGGGACAGGGAGCTACGAGCAGTACTTC
CASSEWGTGSYEQYF
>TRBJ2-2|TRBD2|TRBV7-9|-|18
TGTGCCAGCAGCTTAGTGGTAGCGGGAATACGGAACACCGGGGAGCTGTTTTTT
CASSLVVAGIRNTGELFF
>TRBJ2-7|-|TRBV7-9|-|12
TGTGCCAGCAGCTTTGCAGGGTGGGAGCAGTACTTC
CASSFAGWEQYF
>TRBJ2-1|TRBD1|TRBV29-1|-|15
TGCAGCGTTGAACCCGGGACAGGGGAGATCAATGAGCAGTTCTTC
CSVEPGTGEINEQFF
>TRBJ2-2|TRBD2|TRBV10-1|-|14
TGCGCCAGCACTAGCGGGAGGGAGGCCGGGGAGCTGTTTTTT
CASTSGREAGELFF
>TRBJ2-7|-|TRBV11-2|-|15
TGTGCCAGCAGCCCAGGGTCCGGGGGACCCTACGAGCAGTACTTC
CASSPGSGGPYEQYF
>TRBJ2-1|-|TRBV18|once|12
TGTGCCAGCTCACCAAGAGACAATGAGCAGTTCTTC
CASSPRDNEQFF
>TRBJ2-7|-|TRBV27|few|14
TGTGCCAGCAGTTTATCCCGCGGTTCCTACGAGCAGTACTTC
CASSLSRGSYEQYF
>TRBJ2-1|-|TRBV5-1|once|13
TGCGCCAGCAGCCACACCGGGTCACCCGAGCAGTTCTTC
CASSHTGSPEQFF
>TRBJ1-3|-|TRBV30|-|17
TGTGCCTGGAGGGGAGGGTTTTCTTTTTCGTCTGGAAACACCATATATTTT
CAWRGGFSFSSGNTIYF
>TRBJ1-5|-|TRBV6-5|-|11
TGTGCCAGCAGGAGGTTACAGCCCCAGCATTTT
CASRRLQPQHF